This T cell receptor (beta chain) was captured by sequencing in a study of CD8 T cells in Susac syndrome (dated by TCRdb to about 2019). The study in broad terms: Whether CD8+ T cell activation and differentiation in Susac syndrome was antigen driven was tested using repertoire sequencing. Clonality of the CD8+ T cell repertoire was compared between more than 10 healthy donors, approximately 14 Susac syndrome patients and some 15 multiple sclerosis patients.

Study-wide findings and limitations: The number of individuals in the TCR sequencing and HLA analysis was recognized as being relatively small.

About this clonotype: Its antigen has not been determined. No much larger clonotype is one base removed from it; base qualities were not supplied.

Peripheral blood CD8+ and CD4+ T cells from healthy donors, Susac syndrome patients and multiple sclerosis patients were profiled using high-throughput TCR beta sequencing. Multiple sclerosis controls were treatment-naive patients with stable or active relapsing-remitting disease fulfilling revised McDonald criteria. CD8+ TEMRA cells were enriched by FACS, while bulk CD8+ and CD4+ T cells were purified by magnetic negative isolation. Blood was drawn into EDTA tubes, processed within 24 hours, and PBMCs were isolated by density gradient centrifugation. PBMCs destined for TCR sequencing were cryopreserved in liquid nitrogen and later thawed in a 37 °C water bath. A purity of at least 90% was achieved for sorted or isolated CD4+, CD8+ and CD8+ TEMRA cells. The CDR1 and CDR2 encoded by the germline V gene are MNHNS and SASEGT. V is trimmed back by 5 bases and J by 0 bases, and the junction contains 6 bases that no gene match accounts for. From the cysteine up to the phenylalanine, the CDR3 has a length of 16 residues. Only the CDR3 part of the read is kept: 48 bases, read in frame from the first base.

RNA was extracted using the RNeasy kit, and about 0.45 to 1 ug of the RNA was reverse transcribed with random hexamers. The immunoSEQ multiplex PCR assay, which covers 54 Vbeta and 13 Jbeta segments, was used to amplify TCR beta CDR3 regions. PCR amplification bias was corrected by using a synthetic template baseline for primer optimization and computational correction. The authors processed their data as follows. Only productive sequences were kept, with reads annotated to V, D and J genes according to IMGT and analyzed in immunoSEQ Analyzer. To calculate clonality, Shannon entropy was normalized by log2 of the number of productive unique sequences and then subtracted from one. For each patient and control, public and private clones were evaluated within the 100 most prevalent clones. Susac-specific clones were defined as absent from healthy and MS cohorts, over a thousand published viral clones and other ImmuneACCESS disease sequences. TCRdb cleaned the public reads at Q25 with fastp, built clones with MiXCR and kept in-frame beta chains. Rows are unified per CDR3 protein, each entry keeping the most common DNA and genes. It is TCRdb's table, rather than the study itself, that gives the V and J calls and clone size. The sample data list roughly 150,000 distinct CDR3 sequences, and nearly 97% of these were observed just once. The top ten hold 0.15% of the sample.

Sequencing was done on a sample of CD8+ T cells from PBMCs. This TCR came from a human donor with multiple sclerosis. The chain joins TRBV6-1 to TRBJ2-3, and TRBD2 aligns with 9 junction nucleotides. The CDR3 sequence is CASSPGTSPSTDTQYF. The DNA reads TGTGCCAGCAGTCCAGGGACTAGCCCTAGCACAGATACGCAGTATTTT.